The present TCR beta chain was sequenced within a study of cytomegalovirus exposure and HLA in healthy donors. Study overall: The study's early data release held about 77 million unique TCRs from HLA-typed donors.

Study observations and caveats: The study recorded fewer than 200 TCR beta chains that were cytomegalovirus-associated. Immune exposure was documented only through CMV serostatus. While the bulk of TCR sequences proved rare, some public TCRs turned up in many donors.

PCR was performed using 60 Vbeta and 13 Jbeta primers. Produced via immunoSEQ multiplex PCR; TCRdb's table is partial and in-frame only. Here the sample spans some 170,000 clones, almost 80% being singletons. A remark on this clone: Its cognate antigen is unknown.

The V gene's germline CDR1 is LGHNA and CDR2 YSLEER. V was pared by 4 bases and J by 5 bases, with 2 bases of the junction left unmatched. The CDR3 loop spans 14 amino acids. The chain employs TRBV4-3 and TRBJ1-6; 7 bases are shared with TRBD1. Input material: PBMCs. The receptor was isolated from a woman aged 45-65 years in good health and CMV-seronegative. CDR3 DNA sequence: TGCGCCAGCAGCCGGGGACAGAATAATTCACCCCTCCACTTT. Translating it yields CASSRGQNNSPLHF.